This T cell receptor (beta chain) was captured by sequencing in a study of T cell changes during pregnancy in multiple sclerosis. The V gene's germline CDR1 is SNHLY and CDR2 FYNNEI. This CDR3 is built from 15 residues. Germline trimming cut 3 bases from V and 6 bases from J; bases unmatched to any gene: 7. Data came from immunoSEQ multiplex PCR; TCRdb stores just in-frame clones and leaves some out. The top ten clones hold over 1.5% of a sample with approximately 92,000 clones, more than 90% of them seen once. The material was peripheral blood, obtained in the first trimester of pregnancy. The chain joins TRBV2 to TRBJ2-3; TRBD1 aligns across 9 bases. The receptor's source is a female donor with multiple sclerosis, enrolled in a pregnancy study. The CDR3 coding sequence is TGTGCCAGCAGTGAGGGAACAGGGGGCAGGGATACGCAGTATTTT. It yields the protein CASSEGTGGRDTQYF.